This T cell receptor beta chain appears in the sequencing data of a study of Ad26.COV2.S vaccination and SARS-CoV-2 variants (dated by TCRdb to the early 2020s). In the study overall: Vaccine-arm donors came from COV1001, a multicentre, randomized, double-blind, placebo-controlled phase I-IIa trial of Ad26.COV2.S in healthy adults. Ad26.COV2.S was administered intramuscularly at a dose of 5x10^10 or 1x10^11 viral particles, either as one shot or as two shots given 56 days apart. TCRbeta repertoire sequencing served as the tool for gauging how specific and how broad the SARS-CoV-2-reactive T cell receptors were following Ad26.COV2.S vaccination. A total of roughly 30 samples were included in the TCR-sequenced set, comprising about 20 Ad26.COV2.S vaccine recipients, 5 placebo recipients and 8 SARS-CoV-2 convalescent individuals. Trial participants were randomized into five groups of five, in which low-dose or high-dose Ad26.COV2.S was given once or twice, or placebo was given on both occasions. Investigators did not know the trial group allocation while performing experiments and assessing outcomes.

Remarks on this clone: What this receptor recognizes is not known. At one boundary the junction diverges from the germline segment, which might be a read error.

General study outcomes and caveats: Non-spike TCR breadth was comparable between vaccine and placebo recipients, consistent with the vaccine containing only spike. Ad26.COV2.S recipients had higher spike-specific TCR breadth than placebo recipients (P = 0.0014). The study was not powered to compare responses between vaccine doses or regimens. It was noted by the authors that total T cell responses may have been underestimated by the TCR breadth and depth analyses. After vaccination, substantial breadth of spike-specific CD8+ and CD4+ T cell responses was reported.

The immunoSEQ Assay was used to sequence TCRbeta CDR3 regions. After extraction, genomic DNA underwent amplification by bias-controlled multiplex PCR, followed by high-throughput sequencing. Per the authors' processing: To quantify the absolute abundance of each unique TCRbeta CDR3 region, sequences were collapsed and filtered. T cell fraction was estimated by normalization of TCRbeta template counts to usable DNA, with usable DNA being measured through amplification of reference genes present in all nucleated cells. Repertoire TCRs were annotated as SARS-CoV-2-specific by exact matching of V gene, CDR3 amino acid sequence and J gene to a known reactive TCR set. The reference SARS-CoV-2 TCR set was derived from MIRA and filtered for enrichment in COVID-19-positive ImmuneCODE repertoires, a step that removed public or cross-reactive TCRs. Using the MIRA antigens, annotated TCRs were further analysed by specific ORF or by position within an ORF. Breadth was defined as the number of annotated unique rearrangements divided by the total number of unique productive rearrangements, and depth was defined as the summed frequency of the annotated unique rearrangements. TCR breadth was compared between groups using two-sided Wilcoxon rank-sum tests. TCRdb's version of the immuneACCESS table is confined to in-frame rearrangements and falls short of the full clone set. An unresolved V gene accounts for under half of the shortfall where checked; the remainder is of unknown origin. From that table come the V and J calls and clone size; the DNA was used to work out D and trimming. This sample lists 300,000 to 450,000 clones; 70% to 90% were detected once. The top ten hold roughly 3.3% of the sample.

What this sample's treatment or condition label stands for: approximately 18 received Ad26.COV2.S at low or high dose, single or two shots; about 5 received placebo; per-sample allocation not given. For vaccine and placebo recipients, repertoires were sequenced using samples collected on day 63 after the first injection. Between 29 July and 7 August 2020, Cohort 1b enrolled around 25 adults aged 18-55 years at one site in Boston, USA. As a vaccine, Ad26.COV2.S was a replication-incompetent adenovirus type 26 vector that expressed a prefusion-stabilized SARS-CoV-2 spike protein derived from the original Wuhan strain. The TCR originated in a person aged 18-60 years who received the Ad26.COV2.S COVID-19 vaccine or a placebo. This sample comprised peripheral blood, obtained in a trial of Ad26.COV2.S vaccine versus placebo.

CDR3 loop: CASSRTGAYNEQFF. The DNA reads TGTGCTAGCAGCCGGACAGGAGCCTACAATGAGCAGTTCTTC. The chain links TRBV7-7 with TRBJ2-1, with 7 bases in between that match TRBD1. The CDR3 holds 14 amino acids from the cysteine to the phenylalanine. The only DNA kept is the CDR3, 42 bases in frame from the first base. The germline V gene (reference sequence) specifies SSHAT as CDR1 and FNYEAQ as CDR2.